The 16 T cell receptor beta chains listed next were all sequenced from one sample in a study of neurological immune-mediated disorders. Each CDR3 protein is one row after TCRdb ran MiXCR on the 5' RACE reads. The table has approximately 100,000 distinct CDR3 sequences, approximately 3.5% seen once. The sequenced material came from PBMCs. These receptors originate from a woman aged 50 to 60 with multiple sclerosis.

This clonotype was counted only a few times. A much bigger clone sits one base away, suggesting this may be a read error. CDR3 loop: CASSERKEQYF. DNA for the CDR3: TGCGCCAGCAGTGAAAGGAAAGAGCAGTACTTC. The V call is TRBV10-2, the J call TRBJ2-7; D gene unclear. The germline gives CDR1 WSHSY, CDR2 SAAADI. The germline V and J ends were trimmed by 3 bases and 7 bases, with 7 bases remaining between them. This CDR3 is 11 amino acids long.

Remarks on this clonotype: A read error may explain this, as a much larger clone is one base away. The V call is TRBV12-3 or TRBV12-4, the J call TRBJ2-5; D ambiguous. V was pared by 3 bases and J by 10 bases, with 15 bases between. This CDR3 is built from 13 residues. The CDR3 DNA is TGTGCCAGCAGTTTTCGGAGAATAGGGAACCAGTACTTC. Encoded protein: CASSFRRIGNQYF.

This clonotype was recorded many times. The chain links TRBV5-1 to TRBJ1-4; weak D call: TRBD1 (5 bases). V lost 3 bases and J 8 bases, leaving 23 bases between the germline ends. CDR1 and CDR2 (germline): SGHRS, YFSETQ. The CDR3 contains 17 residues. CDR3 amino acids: CASSSGTTTAPGEKLFF. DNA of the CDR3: TGCGCCAGCAGCTCGGGGACCACGACAGCCCCGGGCGAAAAACTGTTTTTT. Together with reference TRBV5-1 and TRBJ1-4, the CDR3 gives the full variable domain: KAGVTQTPRYLIKTRGQQVTLSCSPISGHRSVSWYQQTPGQGLQFLFEYFSETQRNKGNFPGRFSGRQFSNSRSEMNVSTLELGDSALYLCASSSGTTTAPGEKLFFGSGTQLSVL.

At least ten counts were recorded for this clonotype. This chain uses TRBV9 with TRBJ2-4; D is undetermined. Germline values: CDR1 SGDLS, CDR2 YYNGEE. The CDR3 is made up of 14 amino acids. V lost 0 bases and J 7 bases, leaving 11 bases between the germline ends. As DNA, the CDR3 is TGTGCCAGCAGCGTAGCGAAGACTGGGAACATTCAGTACTTC. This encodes CASSVAKTGNIQYF.

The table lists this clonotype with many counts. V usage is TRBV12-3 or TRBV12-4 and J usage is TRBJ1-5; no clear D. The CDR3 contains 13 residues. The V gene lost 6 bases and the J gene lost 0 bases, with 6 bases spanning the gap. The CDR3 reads CASRPDSNQPQHF. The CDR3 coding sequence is TGTGCCAGCAGACCTGATAGCAATCAGCCCCAGCATTTT.

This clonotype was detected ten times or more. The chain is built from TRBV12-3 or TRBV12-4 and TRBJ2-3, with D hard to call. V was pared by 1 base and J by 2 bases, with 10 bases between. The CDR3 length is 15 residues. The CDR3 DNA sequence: TGTGCCAGCAGTTTAGGGAACCCCCCCACAGATACGCAGTATTTT. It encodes CASSLGNPPTDTQYF.

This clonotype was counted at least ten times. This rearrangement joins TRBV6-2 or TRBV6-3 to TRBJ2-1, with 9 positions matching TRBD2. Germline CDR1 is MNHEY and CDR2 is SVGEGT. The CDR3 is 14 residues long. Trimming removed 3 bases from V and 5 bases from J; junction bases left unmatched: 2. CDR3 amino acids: CASSYSGGNNEQFF. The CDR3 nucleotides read TGTGCCAGCAGTTATAGCGGGGGAAACAATGAGCAGTTCTTC.

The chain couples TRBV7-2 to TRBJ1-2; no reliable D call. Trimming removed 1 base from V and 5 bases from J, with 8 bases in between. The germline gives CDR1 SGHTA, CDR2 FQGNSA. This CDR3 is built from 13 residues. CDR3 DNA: TGTGCCAGCAGCTTAGGGTTCCTATATGGCTACACCTTC. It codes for CASSLGFLYGYTF. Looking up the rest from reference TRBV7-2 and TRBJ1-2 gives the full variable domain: GAGVSQSPSNKVTEKGKDVELRCDPISGHTALYWYRQSLGQGLEFLIYFQGNSAPDKSGLPSDRFSAERTGGSVSTLTIQRTQQEDSAVYLCASSLGFLYGYTFGSGTRLTVV.

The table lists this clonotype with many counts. CDR3 sequence (DNA): TGTGCCAGCAGTAAGACCGGCCGGTTGGAGACCGGGGAGCTGTTTTTT. It yields the protein CASSKTGRLETGELFF. The rearrangement links TRBV6-5 to TRBJ2-2; D uncertain. The germline V gene has CDR1 MNHEY and CDR2 SVGAGI. CDR3 length: 16 amino acids. The V end was cut by 5 bases, the J end by 5 bases, with 18 bases between.

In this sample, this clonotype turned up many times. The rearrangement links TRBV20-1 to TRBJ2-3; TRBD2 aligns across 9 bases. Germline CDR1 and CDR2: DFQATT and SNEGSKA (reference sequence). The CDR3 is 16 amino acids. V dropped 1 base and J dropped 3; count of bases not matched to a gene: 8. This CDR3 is CSARVRGGRSTDTQYF. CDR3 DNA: TGCAGTGCTAGAGTGCGGGGGGGCCGTTCGACAGATACGCAGTATTTT.

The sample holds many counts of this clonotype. CDR3 DNA sequence: TGTGCCACCAGTGCGTCGCAGGGGGCTGGAGAAAAACTGTTTTTT. This codes for CATSASQGAGEKLFF. The chain employs TRBV24-1 and TRBJ1-4; TRBD1 matches 8 bases. From germline, CDR1 is KGHDR and CDR2 SFDVKD. V lost 5 bases to trimming and J lost 8 bases; unmatched junction nucleotides: 9. The CDR3 is 15 residues long.

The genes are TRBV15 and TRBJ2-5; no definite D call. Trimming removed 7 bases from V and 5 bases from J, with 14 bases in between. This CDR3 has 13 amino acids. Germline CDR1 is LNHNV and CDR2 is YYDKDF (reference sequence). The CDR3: CATNRASSETQYF. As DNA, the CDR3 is TGTGCCACCAACCGGGCTTCCAGCGAGACCCAGTACTTC.

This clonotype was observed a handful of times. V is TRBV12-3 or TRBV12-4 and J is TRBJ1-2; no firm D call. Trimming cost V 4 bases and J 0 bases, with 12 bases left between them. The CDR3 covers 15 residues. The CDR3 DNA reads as TGTGCCAGCAGTTATCGGAGAAAGGCTAACTATGGCTACACCTTC. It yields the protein CASSYRRKANYGYTF.

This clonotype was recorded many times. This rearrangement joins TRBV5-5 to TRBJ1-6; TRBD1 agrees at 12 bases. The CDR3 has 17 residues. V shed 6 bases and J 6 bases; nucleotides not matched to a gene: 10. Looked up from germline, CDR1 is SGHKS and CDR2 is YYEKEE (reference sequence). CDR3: CASNLAGTGGGNSPLHF. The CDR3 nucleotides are TGTGCCAGCAACCTCGCCGGGACAGGGGGCGGTAATTCACCCCTCCACTTT.

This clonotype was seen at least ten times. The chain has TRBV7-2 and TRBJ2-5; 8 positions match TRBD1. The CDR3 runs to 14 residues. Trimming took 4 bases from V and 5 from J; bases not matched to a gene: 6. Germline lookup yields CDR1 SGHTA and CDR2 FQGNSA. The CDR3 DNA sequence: TGTGCCAGCAGCTCCCAGGGGGCGGGGGAGACCCAGTACTTC. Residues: CASSSQGAGETQYF.

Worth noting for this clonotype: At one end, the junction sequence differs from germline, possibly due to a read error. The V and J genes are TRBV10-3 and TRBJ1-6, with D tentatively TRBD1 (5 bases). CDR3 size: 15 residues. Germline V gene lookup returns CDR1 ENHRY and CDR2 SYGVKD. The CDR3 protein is CAISESAAGSVSLHF. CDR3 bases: TGTGCCATCAGTGAGTCGGCGGCAGGGAGCGTATCCCTACACTTT.